These 2 T cell receptor beta chains came from one sample sequenced in a study of Tregs in tolerant kidney transplant recipients. These receptors lack a known antigen. Assay: immunoSEQ multiplex PCR; the TCRdb copy retains only in-frame clones and omits some. Among about 31,000 clones listed, 82% were seen once. The material sequenced was Tregs from blood cultured with allogeneic cells. Receptors originate from a human donor in good health.

The rearrangement links TRBV5-5 to TRBJ2-1; 10 bases agree with TRBD2. The CDR3 extends over 15 amino acids. The trim removed 0 bases at V and 6 bases at J, leaving 3 bases unmatched. Looked up from germline, CDR1 is SGHKS and CDR2 is YYEKEE (reference sequence). CDR3 sequence reads: CASSLVLAGLNEQFF. CDR3 DNA sequence: TGTGCCAGCAGCTTGGTACTAGCGGGACTCAATGAGCAGTTCTTC.

This clone was counted a single time. CDR3 bases: TGCGCCAGCAGCTTGGGGGGGTCCGACTATGGCTACACCTTC. Its protein is CASSLGGSDYGYTF. J is TRBJ1-2 and V is TRBV5-1, with D tentatively TRBD1 (5 bases). Germline values: CDR1 SGHRS, CDR2 YFSETQ. V was shortened by 0 bases and J by 3 bases, with 9 bases between the two germline ends. This CDR3 region has 14 residues.